This TCR beta chain was recorded in a study of T cell repertoires in cytomegalovirus infection. Background on the study: A matching HLA type, together with CMV infection, was signaled by public TCR beta signatures.

Germline assignment: CDR1 SGHNT and CDR2 YYREEE (reference sequence). The CDR3 is 13 residues long. TCRdb used MiXCR to reprocess the reads, holding one entry per CDR3 protein. The data contain about 570,000 distinct CDR3 sequences, 40% of them singletons. Study conclusions and caveats: Carriers of CMV and the relevant HLA type were discriminated by public TCR beta frequency. In two of eight donors, the top clonotype was HLA-C-restricted CMV-specific.

On this clonotype: Its cognate antigen is unknown. One end of the junction varies from germline; a read error may be responsible.

The starting material was cultured PBMCs, obtained from culture after CMV antigen stimulation. The origin of this receptor is a human donor in good health (CMV status not recorded). Some clones in this sample may be carry-over from other donors' samples. The chain joins TRBV5-4 to TRBJ2-7, with TRBD1 as a possible D gene (5 bases). In DNA form, the CDR3 reads TGTGCCACCGTACTCGGACAAGATTTGCCCTTGCACTTC. Translated: CATVLGQDLPLHF.